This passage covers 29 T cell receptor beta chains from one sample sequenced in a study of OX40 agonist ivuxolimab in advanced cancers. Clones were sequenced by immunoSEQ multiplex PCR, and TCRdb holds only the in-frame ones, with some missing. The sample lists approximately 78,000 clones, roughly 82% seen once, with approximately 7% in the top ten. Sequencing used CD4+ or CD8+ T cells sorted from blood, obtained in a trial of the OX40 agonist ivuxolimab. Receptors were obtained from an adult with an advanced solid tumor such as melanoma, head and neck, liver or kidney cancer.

The CDR3 here is CASSQDITSGANVLTF. DNA of the CDR3: TGTGCCAGCAGCCAAGATATCACCTCTGGGGCCAACGTCCTGACTTTC. The genes are TRBV4-2 and TRBJ2-6, with D unclear. This CDR3 is 16 amino acids long. From germline, CDR1 is LGHNA and CDR2 YNFKEQ. Trimming took off 0 bases at V and 0 bases at J, with 6 bases between the two ends.

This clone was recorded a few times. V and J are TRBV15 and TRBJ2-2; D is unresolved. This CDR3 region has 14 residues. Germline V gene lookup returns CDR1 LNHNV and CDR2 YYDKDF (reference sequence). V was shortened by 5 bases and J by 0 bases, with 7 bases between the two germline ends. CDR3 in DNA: TGTGCCACCAGCCCCCGACCGAACACCGGGGAGCTGTTTTTT. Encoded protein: CATSPRPNTGELFF.

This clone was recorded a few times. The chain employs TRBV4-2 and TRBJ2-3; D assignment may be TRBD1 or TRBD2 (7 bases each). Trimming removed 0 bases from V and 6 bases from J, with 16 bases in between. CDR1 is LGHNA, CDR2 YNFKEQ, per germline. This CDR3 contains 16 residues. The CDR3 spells CASSQDSGDSRDTQYF. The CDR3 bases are TGTGCCAGCAGCCAAGACAGCGGGGACAGTCGGGATACGCAGTATTTT.

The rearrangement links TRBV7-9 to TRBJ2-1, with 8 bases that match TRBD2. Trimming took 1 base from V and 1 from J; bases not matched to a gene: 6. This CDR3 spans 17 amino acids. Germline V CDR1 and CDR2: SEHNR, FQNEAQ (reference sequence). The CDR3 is CASSLGAGTRSYNEQFF. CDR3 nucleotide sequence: TGTGCCAGCAGCTTAGGGGCCGGGACTAGATCCTACAATGAGCAGTTCTTC.

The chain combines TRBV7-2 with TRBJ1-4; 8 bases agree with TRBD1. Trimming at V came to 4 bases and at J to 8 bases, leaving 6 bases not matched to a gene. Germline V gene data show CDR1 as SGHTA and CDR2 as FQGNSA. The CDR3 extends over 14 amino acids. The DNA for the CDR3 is TGTGCCAGCAGCTCGGACAGGGCGAGGGAAAAACTGTTTTTT. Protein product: CASSSDRAREKLFF.

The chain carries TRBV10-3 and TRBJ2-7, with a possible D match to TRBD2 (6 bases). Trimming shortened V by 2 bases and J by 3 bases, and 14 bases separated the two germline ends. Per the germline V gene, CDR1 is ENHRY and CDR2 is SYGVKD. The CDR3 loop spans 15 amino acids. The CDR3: CAISEGAGLNYEQYF. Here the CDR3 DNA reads TGTGCCATCAGTGAGGGCGCGGGACTTAACTACGAGCAGTACTTC.

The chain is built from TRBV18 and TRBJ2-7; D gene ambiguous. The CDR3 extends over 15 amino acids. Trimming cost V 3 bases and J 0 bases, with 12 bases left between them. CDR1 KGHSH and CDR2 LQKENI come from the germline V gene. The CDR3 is CASSPPGHDSYEQYF. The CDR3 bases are TGTGCCAGCTCACCGCCGGGTCACGACTCCTACGAGCAGTACTTC.

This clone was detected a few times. CDR3 sequence: CASSPRSGITDTQYF. The CDR3 region has the DNA TGTGCCAGCAGTCCCCGTAGCGGAATCACAGATACGCAGTATTTT. This rearrangement joins TRBV6-5 to TRBJ2-3; D possibly corresponds to TRBD2 (6 bases). Germline CDR1 and CDR2: MNHEY and SVGAGI. V lost 5 bases and J lost 2, with 14 bases in between. The CDR3 covers 15 residues.

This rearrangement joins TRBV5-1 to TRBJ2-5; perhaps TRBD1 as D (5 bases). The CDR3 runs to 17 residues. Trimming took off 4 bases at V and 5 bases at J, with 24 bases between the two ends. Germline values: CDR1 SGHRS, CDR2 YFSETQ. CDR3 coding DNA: TGCGCCAGCAGCCTACTCGTCGGCAGGGATTTCGGCGAGACCCAGTACTTC. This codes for CASSLLVGRDFGETQYF.

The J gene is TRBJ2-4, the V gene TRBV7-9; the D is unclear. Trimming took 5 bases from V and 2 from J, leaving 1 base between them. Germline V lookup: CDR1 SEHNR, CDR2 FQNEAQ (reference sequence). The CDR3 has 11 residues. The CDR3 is CASSPKNIQYF. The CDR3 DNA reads TGTGCCAGCAGCCCCAAAAACATTCAGTACTTC.

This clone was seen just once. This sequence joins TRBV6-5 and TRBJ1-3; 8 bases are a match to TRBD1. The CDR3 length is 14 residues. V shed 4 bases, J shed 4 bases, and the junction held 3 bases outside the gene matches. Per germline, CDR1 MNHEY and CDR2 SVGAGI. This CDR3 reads CASSSGGTGNTIYF. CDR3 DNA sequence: TGTGCCAGCAGTTCAGGGGGCACAGGAAACACCATATATTTT.

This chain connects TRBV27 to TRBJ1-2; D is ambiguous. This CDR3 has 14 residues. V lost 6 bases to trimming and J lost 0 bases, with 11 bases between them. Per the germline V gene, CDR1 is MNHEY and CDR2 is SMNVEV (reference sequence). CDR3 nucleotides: TGTGCCAGCAGGTCTCAGGTGTCTAACTATGGCTACACCTTC. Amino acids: CASRSQVSNYGYTF.

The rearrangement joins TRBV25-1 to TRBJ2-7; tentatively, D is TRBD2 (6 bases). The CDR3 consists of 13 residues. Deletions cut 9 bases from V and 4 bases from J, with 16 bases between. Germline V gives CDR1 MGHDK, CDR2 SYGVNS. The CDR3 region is CARTDYRIYEQYF. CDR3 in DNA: TGTGCCAGAACGGACTATCGCATATACGAGCAGTACTTC.

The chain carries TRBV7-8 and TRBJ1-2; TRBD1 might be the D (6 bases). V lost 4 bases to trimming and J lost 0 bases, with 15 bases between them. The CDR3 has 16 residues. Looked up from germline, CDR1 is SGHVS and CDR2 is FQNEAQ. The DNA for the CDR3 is TGTGCCAGCAGCTCGCGAGGGACAACTACTAACTATGGCTACACCTTC. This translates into CASSSRGTTTNYGYTF.

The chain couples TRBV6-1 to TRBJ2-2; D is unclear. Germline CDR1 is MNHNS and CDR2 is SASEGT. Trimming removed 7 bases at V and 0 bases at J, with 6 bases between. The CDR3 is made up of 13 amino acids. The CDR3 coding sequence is TGTGCCAGCAACACAGCGAACACCGGGGAGCTGTTTTTT. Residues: CASNTANTGELFF.

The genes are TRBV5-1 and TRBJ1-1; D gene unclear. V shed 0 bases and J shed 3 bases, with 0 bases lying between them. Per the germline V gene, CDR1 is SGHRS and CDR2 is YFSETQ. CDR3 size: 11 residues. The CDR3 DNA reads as TGCGCCAGCAGCTTGGACACTGAAGCTTTCTTT. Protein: CASSLDTEAFF.

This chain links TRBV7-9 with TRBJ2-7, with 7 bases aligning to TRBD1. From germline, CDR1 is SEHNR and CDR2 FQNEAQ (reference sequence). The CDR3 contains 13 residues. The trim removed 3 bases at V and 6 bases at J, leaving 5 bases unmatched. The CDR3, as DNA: TGTGCCAGCAGCTTGACAGGGCGCGCCGAGCAGTACTTC. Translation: CASSLTGRAEQYF. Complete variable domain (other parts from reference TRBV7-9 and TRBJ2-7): DTGVSQNPRHKITKRGQNVTFRCDPISEHNRLYWYRQTLGQGPEFLTYFQNEAQLEKSRLLSDRFSAERPKGSFSTLEIQRTEQGDSAMYLCASSLTGRAEQYFGPGTRLTVT.

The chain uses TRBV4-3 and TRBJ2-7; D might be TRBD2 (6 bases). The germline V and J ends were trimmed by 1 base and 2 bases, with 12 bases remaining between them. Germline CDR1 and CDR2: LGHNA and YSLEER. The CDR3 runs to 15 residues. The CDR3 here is CASSQGRGRAYEQYF. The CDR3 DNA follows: TGCGCCAGCAGCCAAGGGAGGGGCAGGGCCTACGAGCAGTACTTC.

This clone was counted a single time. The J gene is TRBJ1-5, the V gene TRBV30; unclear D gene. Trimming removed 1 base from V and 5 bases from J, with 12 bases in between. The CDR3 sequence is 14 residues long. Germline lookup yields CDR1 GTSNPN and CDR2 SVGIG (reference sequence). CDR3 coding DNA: TGTGCCTGGAGTGCAGGAAATACCCATCAGCCCCAGCATTTT. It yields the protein CAWSAGNTHQPQHF. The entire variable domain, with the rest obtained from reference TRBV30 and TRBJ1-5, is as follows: SQTIHQWPATLVQPVGSPLSLECTVEGTSNPNLYWYRQAAGRGLQLLFYSVGIGQISSEVPQNLSASRPQDRQFILSSKKLLLSDSGFYLCAWSAGNTHQPQHFGDGTRLSIL.

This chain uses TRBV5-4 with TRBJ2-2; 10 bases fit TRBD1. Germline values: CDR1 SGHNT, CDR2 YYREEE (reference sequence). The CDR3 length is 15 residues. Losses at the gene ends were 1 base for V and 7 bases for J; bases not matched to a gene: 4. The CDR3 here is CASSLWTGGHGELFF. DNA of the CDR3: TGTGCCAGCAGCTTGTGGACAGGGGGGCACGGGGAGCTGTTTTTT.

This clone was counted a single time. CDR3 nucleotide sequence: TGTGCCAGCAGTGAAGCGAGAAGCGTCGGGGAGCTGTTTTTT. This sequence encodes CASSEARSVGELFF. The rearrangement links TRBV6-1 to TRBJ2-2; no reliable D call. Germline CDR1 reads MNHNS; CDR2 reads SASEGT. This CDR3 has 14 residues. Trimming removed 0 bases from V and 7 bases from J, with 9 bases in between.

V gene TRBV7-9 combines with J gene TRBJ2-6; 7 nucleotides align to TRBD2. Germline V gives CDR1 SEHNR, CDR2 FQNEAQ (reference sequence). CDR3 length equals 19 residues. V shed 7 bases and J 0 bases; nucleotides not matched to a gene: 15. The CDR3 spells CASTHGRETRDSGANVLTF. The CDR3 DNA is TGTGCCAGCACCCATGGGCGGGAGACCAGGGACTCTGGGGCCAACGTCCTGACTTTC. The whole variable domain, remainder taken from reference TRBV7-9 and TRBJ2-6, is DTGVSQNPRHKITKRGQNVTFRCDPISEHNRLYWYRQTLGQGPEFLTYFQNEAQLEKSRLLSDRFSAERPKGSFSTLEIQRTEQGDSAMYLCASTHGRETRDSGANVLTFGAGSRLTVL.

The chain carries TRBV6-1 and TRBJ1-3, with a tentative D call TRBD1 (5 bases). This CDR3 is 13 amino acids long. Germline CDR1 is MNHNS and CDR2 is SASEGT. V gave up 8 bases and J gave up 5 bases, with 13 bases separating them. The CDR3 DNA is TGTGCCAGCCAGGACACGTGGAGAAACACCATATATTTT. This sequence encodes CASQDTWRNTIYF.

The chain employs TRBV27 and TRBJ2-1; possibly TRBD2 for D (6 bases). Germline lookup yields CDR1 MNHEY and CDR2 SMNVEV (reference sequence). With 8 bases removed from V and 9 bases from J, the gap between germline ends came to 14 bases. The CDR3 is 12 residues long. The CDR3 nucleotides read TGTGCCAGCCTGGGGGGTTGGGGTGAGCAGTTCTTC. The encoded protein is CASLGGWGEQFF.

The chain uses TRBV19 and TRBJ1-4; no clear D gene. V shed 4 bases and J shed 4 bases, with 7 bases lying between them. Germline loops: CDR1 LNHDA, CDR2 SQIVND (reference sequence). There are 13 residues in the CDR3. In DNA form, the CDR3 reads TGTGCCAGTAGTACCAACCATAATGAAAAACTGTTTTTT. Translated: CASSTNHNEKLFF.

The CDR3 bases are TGTGCCAGCAGCTTATCCTGGGACAATGAGCAGTTCTTC. This gives the protein CASSLSWDNEQFF. The rearrangement joins TRBV7-3 to TRBJ2-1; D remains ambiguous. The CDR3 is 13 residues long. Germline V gene lookup returns CDR1 SGHTA and CDR2 FQGTGA. Trimming pared 2 bases from V and 5 bases from J, leaving 7 bases between.

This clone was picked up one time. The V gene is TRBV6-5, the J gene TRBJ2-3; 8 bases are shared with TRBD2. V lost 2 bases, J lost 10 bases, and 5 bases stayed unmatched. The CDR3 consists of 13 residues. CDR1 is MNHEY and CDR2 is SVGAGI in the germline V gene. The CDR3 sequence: CASSYNPREAQYF. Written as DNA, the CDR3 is TGTGCCAGCAGTTACAACCCGCGGGAGGCGCAGTATTTT.

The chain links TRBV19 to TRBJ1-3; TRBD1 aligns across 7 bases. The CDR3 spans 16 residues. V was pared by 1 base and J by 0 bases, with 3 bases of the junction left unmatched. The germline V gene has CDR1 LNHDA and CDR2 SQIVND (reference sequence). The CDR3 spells CASSIAGQDSGNTIYF. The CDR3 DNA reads TGTGCCAGTAGTATAGCCGGACAGGACTCTGGAAACACCATATATTTT.

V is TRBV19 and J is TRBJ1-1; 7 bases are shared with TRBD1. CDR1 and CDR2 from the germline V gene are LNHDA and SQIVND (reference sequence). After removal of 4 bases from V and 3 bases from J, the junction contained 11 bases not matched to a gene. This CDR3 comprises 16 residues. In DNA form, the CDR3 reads TGTGCCAGTAGTAGACAGGGCGGGAGAGGGTACACTGAAGCTTTCTTT. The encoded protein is CASSRQGGRGYTEAFF.